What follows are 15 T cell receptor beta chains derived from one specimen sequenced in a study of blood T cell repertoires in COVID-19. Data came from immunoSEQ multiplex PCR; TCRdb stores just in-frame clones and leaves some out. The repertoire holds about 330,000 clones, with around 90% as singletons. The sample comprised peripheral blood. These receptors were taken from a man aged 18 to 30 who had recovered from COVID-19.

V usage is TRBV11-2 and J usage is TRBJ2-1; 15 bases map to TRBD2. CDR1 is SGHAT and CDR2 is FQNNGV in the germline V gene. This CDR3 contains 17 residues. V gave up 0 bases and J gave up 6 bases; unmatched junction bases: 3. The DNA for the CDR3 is TGTGCCAGCAGCTTAGAGTTGGGACTAGCGGGGGGCAATGAGCAGTTCTTC. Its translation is CASSLELGLAGGNEQFF.

The CDR3 DNA is TGTGCCACCCAGGGCCTTACAGGGCGAGCCGGTTACGAGCAGTACTTC. Its translation is CATQGLTGRAGYEQYF. V is TRBV10-3 and J is TRBJ2-7; maybe TRBD1 (6 bases). Trimming removed 10 bases from V and 4 bases from J, with 26 bases in between. This CDR3 is 16 amino acids long. CDR1 and CDR2 from the germline V gene are ENHRY and SYGVKD.

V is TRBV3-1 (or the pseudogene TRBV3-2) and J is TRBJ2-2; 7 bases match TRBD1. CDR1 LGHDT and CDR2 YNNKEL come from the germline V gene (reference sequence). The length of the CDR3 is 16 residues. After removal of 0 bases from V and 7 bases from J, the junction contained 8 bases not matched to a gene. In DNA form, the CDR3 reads TGTGCCAGCAGCCAAGAAGGAAGGGGGCTGGTCGGGGAGCTGTTTTTT. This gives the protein CASSQEGRGLVGELFF.

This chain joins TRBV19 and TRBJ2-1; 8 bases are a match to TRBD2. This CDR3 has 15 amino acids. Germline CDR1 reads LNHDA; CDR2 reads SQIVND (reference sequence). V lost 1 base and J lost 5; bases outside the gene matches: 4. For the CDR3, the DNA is TGTGCCAGTAGTATAGCGGGAGGGATGCACAATGAGCAGTTCTTC. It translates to CASSIAGGMHNEQFF.

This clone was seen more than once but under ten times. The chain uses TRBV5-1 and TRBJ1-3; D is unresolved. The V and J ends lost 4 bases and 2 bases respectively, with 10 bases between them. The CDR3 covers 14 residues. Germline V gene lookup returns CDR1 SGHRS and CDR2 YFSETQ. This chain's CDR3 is CASSLGGAGNTIYF. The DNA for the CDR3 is TGCGCCAGCAGCCTCGGCGGGGCTGGAAACACCATATATTTT.

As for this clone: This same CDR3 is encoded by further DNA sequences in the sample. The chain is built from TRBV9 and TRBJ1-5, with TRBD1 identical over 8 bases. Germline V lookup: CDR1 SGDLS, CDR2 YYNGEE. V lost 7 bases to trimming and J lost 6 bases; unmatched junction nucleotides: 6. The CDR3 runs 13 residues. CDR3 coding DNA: TGTGCCAGCGGGACAGGAGTGGGTCAGCCCCAGCATTTT. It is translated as CASGTGVGQPQHF.

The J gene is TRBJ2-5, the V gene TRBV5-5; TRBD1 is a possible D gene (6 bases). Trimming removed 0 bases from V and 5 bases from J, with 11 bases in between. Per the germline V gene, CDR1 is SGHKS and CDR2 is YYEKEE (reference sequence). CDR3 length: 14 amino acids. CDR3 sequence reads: CASSLGTAWETQYF. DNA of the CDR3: TGTGCCAGCAGCTTGGGGACAGCCTGGGAGACCCAGTACTTC.

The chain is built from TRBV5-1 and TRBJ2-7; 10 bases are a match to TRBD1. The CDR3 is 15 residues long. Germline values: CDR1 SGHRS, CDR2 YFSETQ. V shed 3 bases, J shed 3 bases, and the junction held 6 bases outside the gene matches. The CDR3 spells CASSSKTGGLYEQYF. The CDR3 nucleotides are TGCGCCAGCAGCTCGAAGACAGGGGGCCTCTACGAGCAGTACTTC.

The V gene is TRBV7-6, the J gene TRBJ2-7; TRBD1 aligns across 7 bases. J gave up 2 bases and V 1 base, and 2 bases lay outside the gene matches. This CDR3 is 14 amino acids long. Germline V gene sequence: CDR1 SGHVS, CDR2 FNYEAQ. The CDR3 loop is CASSLEQGPYEQYF. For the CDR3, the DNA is TGTGCCAGCAGCTTAGAACAGGGGCCCTACGAGCAGTACTTC.

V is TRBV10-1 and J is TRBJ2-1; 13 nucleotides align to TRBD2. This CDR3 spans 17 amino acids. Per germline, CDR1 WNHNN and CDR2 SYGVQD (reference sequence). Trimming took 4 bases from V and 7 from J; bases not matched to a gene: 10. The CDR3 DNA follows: TGCGCCAGCAGTGGACTAGCGGGAGGACACCCCCTAAATGAGCAGTTCTTC. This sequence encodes CASSGLAGGHPLNEQFF.

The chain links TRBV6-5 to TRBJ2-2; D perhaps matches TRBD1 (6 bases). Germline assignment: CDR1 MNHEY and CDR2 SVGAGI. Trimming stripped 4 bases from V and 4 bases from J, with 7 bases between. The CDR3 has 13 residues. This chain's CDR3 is CASSWDTTGELFF. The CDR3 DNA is TGTGCCAGCAGTTGGGACACCACCGGGGAGCTGTTTTTT.

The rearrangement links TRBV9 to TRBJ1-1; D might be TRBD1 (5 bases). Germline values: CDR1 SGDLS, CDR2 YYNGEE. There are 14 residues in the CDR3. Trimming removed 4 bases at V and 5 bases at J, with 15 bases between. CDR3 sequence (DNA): TGTGCCAGCAGCCCCGCAGGGATAAGGACTGAAGCTTTCTTT. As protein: CASSPAGIRTEAFF.

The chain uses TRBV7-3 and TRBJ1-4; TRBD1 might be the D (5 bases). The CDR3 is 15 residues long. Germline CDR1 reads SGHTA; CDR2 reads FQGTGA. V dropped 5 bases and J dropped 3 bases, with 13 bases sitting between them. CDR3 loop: CASSPMGPANEKLFF. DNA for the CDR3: TGTGCCAGCAGCCCTATGGGGCCGGCTAATGAAAAACTGTTTTTT.

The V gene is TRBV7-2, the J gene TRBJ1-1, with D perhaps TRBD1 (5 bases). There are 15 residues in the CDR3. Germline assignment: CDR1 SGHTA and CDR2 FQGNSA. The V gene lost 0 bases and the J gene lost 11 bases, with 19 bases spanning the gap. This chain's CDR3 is CASSLAPSTGRAAFF. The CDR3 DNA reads TGTGCCAGCAGCTTAGCTCCCTCAACGGGCAGGGCCGCTTTCTTT.

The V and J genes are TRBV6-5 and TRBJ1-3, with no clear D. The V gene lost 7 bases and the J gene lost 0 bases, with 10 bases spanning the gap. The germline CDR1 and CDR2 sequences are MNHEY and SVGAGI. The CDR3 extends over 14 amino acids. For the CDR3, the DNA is TGTGCCAGCAAAGAGGTCCTCTCTGGAAACACCATATATTTT. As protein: CASKEVLSGNTIYF.